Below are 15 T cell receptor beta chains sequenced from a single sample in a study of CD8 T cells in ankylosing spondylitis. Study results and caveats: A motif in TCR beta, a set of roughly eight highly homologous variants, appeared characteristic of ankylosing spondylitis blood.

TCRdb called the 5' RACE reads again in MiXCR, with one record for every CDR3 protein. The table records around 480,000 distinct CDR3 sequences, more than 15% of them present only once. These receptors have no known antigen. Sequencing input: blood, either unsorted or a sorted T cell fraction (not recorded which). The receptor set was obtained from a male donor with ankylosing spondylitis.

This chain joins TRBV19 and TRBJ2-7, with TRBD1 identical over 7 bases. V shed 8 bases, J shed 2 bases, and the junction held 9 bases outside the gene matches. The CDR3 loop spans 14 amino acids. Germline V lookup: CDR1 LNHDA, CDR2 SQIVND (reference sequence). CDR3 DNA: TGTGCCAGTTCCCGGGACAGTAATACCTACGAGCAGTACTTC. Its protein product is CASSRDSNTYEQYF.

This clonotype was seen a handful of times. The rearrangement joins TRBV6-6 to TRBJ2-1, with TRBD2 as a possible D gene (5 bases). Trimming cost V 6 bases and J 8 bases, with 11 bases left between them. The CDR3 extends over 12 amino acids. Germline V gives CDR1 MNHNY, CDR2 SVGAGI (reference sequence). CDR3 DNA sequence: TGTGCCAGCAGGAGACTCGGGGATGAGCAGTTCTTC. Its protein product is CASRRLGDEQFF.

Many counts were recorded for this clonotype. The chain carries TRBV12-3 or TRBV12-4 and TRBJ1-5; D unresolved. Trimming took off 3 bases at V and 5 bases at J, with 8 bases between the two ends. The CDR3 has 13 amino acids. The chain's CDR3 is CASSFGQYQPQHF. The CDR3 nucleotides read TGTGCCAGCAGTTTTGGGCAGTATCAGCCCCAGCATTTT.

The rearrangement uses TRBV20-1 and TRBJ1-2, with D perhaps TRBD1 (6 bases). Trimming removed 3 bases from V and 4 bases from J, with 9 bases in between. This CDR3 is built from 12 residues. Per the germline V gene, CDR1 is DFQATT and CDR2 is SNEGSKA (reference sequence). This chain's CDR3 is CSASQGSYGYTF. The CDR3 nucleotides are TGCAGTGCTAGTCAGGGGAGCTATGGCTACACCTTC.

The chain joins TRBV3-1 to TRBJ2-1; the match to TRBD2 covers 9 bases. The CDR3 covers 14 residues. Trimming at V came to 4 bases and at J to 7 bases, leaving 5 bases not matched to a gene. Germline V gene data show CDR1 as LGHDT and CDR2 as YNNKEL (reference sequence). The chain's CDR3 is CASSRSAGGNEQFF. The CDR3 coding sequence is TGTGCCAGCAGCCGGTCAGCGGGAGGTAATGAGCAGTTCTTC.

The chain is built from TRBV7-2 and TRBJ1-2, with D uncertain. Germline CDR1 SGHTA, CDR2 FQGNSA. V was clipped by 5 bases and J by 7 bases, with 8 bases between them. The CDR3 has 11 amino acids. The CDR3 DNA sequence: TGTGCCAGCAGCCCTACTTTTGGCTACACCTTC. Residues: CASSPTFGYTF.

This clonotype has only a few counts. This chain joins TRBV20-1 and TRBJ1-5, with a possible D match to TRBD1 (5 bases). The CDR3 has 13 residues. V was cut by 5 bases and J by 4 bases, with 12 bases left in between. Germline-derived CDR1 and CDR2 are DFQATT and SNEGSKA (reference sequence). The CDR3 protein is CSAPIGGNQPQHF. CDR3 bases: TGCAGTGCTCCCATCGGGGGAAATCAGCCCCAGCATTTT.

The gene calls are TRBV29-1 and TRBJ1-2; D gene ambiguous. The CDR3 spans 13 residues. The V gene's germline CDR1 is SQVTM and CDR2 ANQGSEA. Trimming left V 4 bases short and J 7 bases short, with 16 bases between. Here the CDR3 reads CSVVLAEVGGYTF. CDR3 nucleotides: TGCAGCGTTGTACTGGCGGAGGTCGGTGGCTACACCTTC.

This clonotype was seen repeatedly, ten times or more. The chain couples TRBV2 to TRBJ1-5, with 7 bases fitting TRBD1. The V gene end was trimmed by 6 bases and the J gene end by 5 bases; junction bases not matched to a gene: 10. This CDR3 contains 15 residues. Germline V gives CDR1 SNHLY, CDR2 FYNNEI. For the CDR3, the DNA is TGTGCCAGCAGCCCCGGGACAGAACCATATCAGCCCCAGCATTTT. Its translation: CASSPGTEPYQPQHF.

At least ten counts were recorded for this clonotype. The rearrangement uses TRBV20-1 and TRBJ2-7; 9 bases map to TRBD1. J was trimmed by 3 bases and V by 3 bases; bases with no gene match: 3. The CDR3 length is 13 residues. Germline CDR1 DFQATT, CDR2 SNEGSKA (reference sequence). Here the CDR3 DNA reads TGCAGTGCTAGCACAGGGGGCCACTACGAGCAGTACTTC. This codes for CSASTGGHYEQYF.

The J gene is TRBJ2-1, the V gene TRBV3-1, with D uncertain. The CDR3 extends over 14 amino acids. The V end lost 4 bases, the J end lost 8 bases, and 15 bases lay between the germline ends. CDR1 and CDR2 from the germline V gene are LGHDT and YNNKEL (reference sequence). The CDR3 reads CASSRLASTDEQFF. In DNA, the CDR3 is TGTGCCAGCAGCCGTTTGGCTAGTACAGATGAGCAGTTCTTC.

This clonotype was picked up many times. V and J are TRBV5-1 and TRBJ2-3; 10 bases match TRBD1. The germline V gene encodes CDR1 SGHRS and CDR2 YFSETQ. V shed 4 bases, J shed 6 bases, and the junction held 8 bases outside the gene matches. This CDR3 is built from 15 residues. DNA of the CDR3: TGCGCCAGCAGCAAGGGACAGGGGATGACGGATACGCAGTATTTT. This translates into CASSKGQGMTDTQYF.

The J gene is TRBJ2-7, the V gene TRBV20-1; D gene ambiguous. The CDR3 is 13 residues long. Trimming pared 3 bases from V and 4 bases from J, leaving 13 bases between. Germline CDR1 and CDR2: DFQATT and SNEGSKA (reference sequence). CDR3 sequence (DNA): TGCAGTGCTAGCGGGCAGGTTGGTTACGAGCAGTACTTC. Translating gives CSASGQVGYEQYF.

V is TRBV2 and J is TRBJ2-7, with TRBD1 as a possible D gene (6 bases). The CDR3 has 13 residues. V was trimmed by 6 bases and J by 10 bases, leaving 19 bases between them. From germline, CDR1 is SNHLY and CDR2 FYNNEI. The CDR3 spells CASSPRDTYVQYF. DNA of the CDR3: TGTGCCAGCAGCCCCCGGGACACCTACGTTCAGTACTTC. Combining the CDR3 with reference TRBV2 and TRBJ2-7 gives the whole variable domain EPEVTQTPSHQVTQMGQEVILRCVPISNHLYFYWYRQILGQKVEFLVSFYNNEISEKSEIFDDQFSVERPDGSNFTLKIRSTKLEDSAMYFCASSPRDTYVQYFGPGTRLTVT.

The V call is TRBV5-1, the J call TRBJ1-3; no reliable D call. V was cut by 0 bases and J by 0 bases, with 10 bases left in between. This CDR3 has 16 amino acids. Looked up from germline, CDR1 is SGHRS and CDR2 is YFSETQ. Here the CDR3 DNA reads TGCGCCAGCAGCTTGGGGACCCCAGGCTCTGGAAACACCATATATTTT. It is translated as CASSLGTPGSGNTIYF.